This TCR beta chain was recorded in a study of control samples from healthy donors and cancer patients. CDR3 length equals 12 residues. CDR1 is SGHRS and CDR2 is YFSETQ in the germline V gene. V lost 2 bases, J lost 6 bases, and 9 bases lay in between. The assay was immunoSEQ multiplex PCR, and TCRdb's table has in-frame clones only and misses some. Here the sample spans roughly 180,000 clones, roughly 93% being singletons. J is TRBJ2-7 and V is TRBV5-1, with D maybe TRBD2 (6 bases). The clonotype comes from a woman in her sixties in good health. The sample taken for sequencing was blood. The CDR3 loop is CASSFGGREQYF. CDR3 sequence (DNA): TGCGCCAGCAGCTTCGGGGGTCGCGAGCAGTACTTC.